The 14 T cell receptor beta chains given below trace back to one sample, sequenced in a study of OX40 agonist ivuxolimab in advanced cancers. Assay used: immunoSEQ multiplex PCR; TCRdb lists only in-frame clones, some missing. The sample includes 70,000 to 100,000 clones, around 89% of them seen just once. The sample in question was CD4+ or CD8+ T cells sorted from blood, obtained in a trial of the OX40 agonist ivuxolimab. The receptors here all came from an adult with an advanced solid tumor such as melanoma, head and neck, liver or kidney cancer.

The J gene is TRBJ1-2, the V gene TRBV14; D gene unclear. V was clipped by 0 bases and J by 8 bases, with 19 bases between them. The CDR3 has 16 amino acids. CDR1 and CDR2 from the germline V gene are SGHDN and FVKESK. The CDR3, as DNA: TGTGCCAGCAGCCAAGATGAAGGGCCCAAATCGCGGGGCTACACCTTC. Encoded protein: CASSQDEGPKSRGYTF.

V usage is TRBV19 and J usage is TRBJ2-5, with 12 bases lining up with TRBD2. The tail of the sequence fits TRBJ2-7 better, so the J call may be wrong. This CDR3 spans 17 amino acids. Germline loops: CDR1 LNHDA, CDR2 SQIVND (reference sequence). The CDR3 bases are TGTGCCAGTAGCCAAAGACTAGCGGGAGCTTTGGGTTACGAGCAGTACTTC. This codes for CASSQRLAGALGYEQYF.

This chain connects TRBV5-1 to TRBJ2-7; 8 nucleotides align to TRBD2. Germline V gives CDR1 SGHRS, CDR2 YFSETQ. V lost 1 base to trimming and J lost 3 bases; unmatched junction nucleotides: 6. The CDR3 runs to 15 residues. CDR3 region: CASSLSPAGDYEQYF. In DNA, the CDR3 is TGCGCCAGCAGCTTGAGTCCAGCGGGAGACTACGAGCAGTACTTC.

J is TRBJ2-1 and V is TRBV4-3; 8 nucleotides agree with TRBD2. After removal of 4 bases from V and 6 bases from J, the junction contained 2 bases not matched to a gene. The CDR3 has 13 amino acids. Germline CDR1 reads LGHNA; CDR2 reads YSLEER. In DNA, the CDR3 is TGCGCCAGCAGCCTAGGACTAGCCAATGAGCAGTTCTTC. Translation gives CASSLGLANEQFF.

The V gene is TRBV10-3, the J gene TRBJ2-7, with 7 bases that match TRBD1. Per the germline V gene, CDR1 is ENHRY and CDR2 is SYGVKD. V was clipped by 4 bases and J by 2 bases; unmatched bases: 5. The CDR3 totals 14 residues. CDR3 loop: CAISGGTVTYEQYF. The CDR3 DNA is TGTGCCATCAGTGGAGGGACAGTAACCTACGAGCAGTACTTC.

J is TRBJ2-2 and V is TRBV6-5, with D perhaps matching TRBD2 (5 bases). Germline CDR1 and CDR2: MNHEY and SVGAGI. Trimming took off 0 bases at V and 4 bases at J, with 12 bases between the two ends. There are 16 residues in the CDR3. Here the CDR3 reads CASSYSREPATGELFF. The DNA of the CDR3 is TGTGCCAGCAGTTACTCGAGGGAGCCGGCCACCGGGGAGCTGTTTTTT.

The chain couples TRBV7-2 to TRBJ2-1; 13 bases are shared with TRBD2. The CDR3 runs to 18 residues. Unmatched junction bases numbered 9, after V lost 3 bases and J lost 4 bases. Germline CDR1 SGHTA, CDR2 FQGNSA. This CDR3 reads CASSLGLGLAGPYNEQFF. DNA of the CDR3: TGTGCCAGCAGCTTGGGCCTGGGACTAGCGGGACCATACAATGAGCAGTTCTTC.

The rearrangement joins TRBV6-5 to TRBJ2-2; a weak D match, TRBD1 (6 bases). V was clipped by 6 bases and J by 6 bases, with 14 bases between them. Looked up from germline, CDR1 is MNHEY and CDR2 is SVGAGI. This CDR3 has 14 amino acids. CDR3 region: CASRLQGLAGELFF. CDR3 in DNA: TGTGCCAGCAGATTACAGGGTCTGGCCGGGGAGCTGTTTTTT.

The V gene is TRBV5-1, the J gene TRBJ2-3; weak D call: TRBD2 (5 bases). Germline CDR1 SGHRS, CDR2 YFSETQ. V lost 4 bases to trimming and J lost 1 base, with 22 bases between them. CDR3 length: 18 amino acids. The CDR3 here is CASSTGLRPYSGTDTQYF. As DNA, the CDR3 is TGCGCCAGCAGCACCGGACTGAGACCCTATAGCGGCACAGATACGCAGTATTTT.

The genes are TRBV5-5 and TRBJ2-3, with 7 nucleotides matching TRBD1. Losses at the gene ends were 0 bases for V and 4 bases for J; bases not matched to a gene: 2. The germline V gene encodes CDR1 SGHKS and CDR2 YYEKEE (reference sequence). This CDR3 region has 14 residues. DNA for the CDR3: TGTGCCAGCAGCTTGGGAGGGGGCGCAGATACGCAGTATTTT. Protein: CASSLGGGADTQYF.

This clone is a singleton in its sample. This sequence joins TRBV7-9 and TRBJ2-1, with no clear D. Trimming cost V 0 bases and J 3 bases, with 6 bases left between them. CDR1 and CDR2 from the germline V gene are SEHNR and FQNEAQ (reference sequence). The CDR3 contains 14 residues. CDR3 in DNA: TGTGCCAGCAGCTTAGCTTGGAACTACAATGAGCAGTTCTTC. This codes for CASSLAWNYNEQFF.

J is TRBJ2-2 and V is TRBV5-1; D might be TRBD1 (6 bases). Trimming left V 5 bases short and J 0 bases short, with 17 bases between. This CDR3 has 17 amino acids. CDR1 and CDR2 from the germline V gene are SGHRS and YFSETQ. The CDR3 DNA reads TGCGCCAGCAGTTCGGCACAGGGTTCCGCGAACACCGGGGAGCTGTTTTTT. This sequence encodes CASSSAQGSANTGELFF.

V usage is TRBV10-2 and J usage is TRBJ2-3; a weak D match, TRBD2 (5 bases). This CDR3 is 13 amino acids long. The V gene's germline CDR1 is WSHSY and CDR2 SAAADI. V lost 7 bases to trimming and J lost 5 bases, with 13 bases between them. CDR3: CASTTGGGDTQYF. The CDR3 coding sequence is TGCGCCAGCACTACCGGAGGTGGAGATACGCAGTATTTT.

This chain uses TRBV29-1 with TRBJ2-1, with TRBD1 matching over 9 bases. Per the germline V gene, CDR1 is SQVTM and CDR2 is ANQGSEA. J gave up 0 bases and V 6 bases, and 6 bases lay outside the gene matches. The CDR3 loop spans 15 amino acids. CDR3 nucleotides: TGCAGCGTGGCCGGGGGACAGGGCTCCTACAATGAGCAGTTCTTC. Protein: CSVAGGQGSYNEQFF.